A selection of T cell receptor beta chains follows, all from one sample in a study of blood T cell repertoires in COVID-19. Some clones are missing from TCRdb's copy, which holds only in-frame ones; the method was immunoSEQ multiplex PCR. Seen here are about 250,000 clones, 70% to 90% observed once, and the top ten hold 0.9% to 1%. The sample consisted of peripheral blood. The receptors stem from a woman between 35 and 50 years old who had recovered from COVID-19. CDR3s include the opening cysteine and the closing phenylalanine or tryptophan. The order of the fields is V gene, J gene, CDR3 protein.

TRBV7-9	TRBJ2-5	CASSAQRQGETQYF
TRBV7-2	TRBJ2-3	CASSLGGTSGGYTDTQYF
TRBV7-9	TRBJ2-7	CASSTQGRAVREQYF
TRBV20-1	TRBJ2-1	CSASVPRGNEQFF
TRBV2	TRBJ2-1	CASSPRTSASSYNEQFF
TRBV30	TRBJ1-2	CAGTDKYGYTF
TRBV5-6	TRBJ2-1	CASSLAGTSSYNEQFF
TRBV30	TRBJ1-5	CAWSGANQPQHF
TRBV30	TRBJ1-2	CACYRGRSGNYGYTF
TRBV4-2	TRBJ1-1	CASSQAGGGTEAFF
TRBV27	TRBJ2-5	CASSWGGGGGETQYF
TRBV11-2	TRBJ2-1	CASSLEREAKQFF
TRBV19	TRBJ1-6	CASSQQVLDSPLHF
TRBV4-1	TRBJ1-3	CASSRGQDSGNTIYF
TRBV9	TRBJ2-3	CASSPPAGTDTQYF
TRBV7-8	TRBJ2-1	CASSPRLVPPYNEQFF
TRBV27	TRBJ2-3	CASAGTGGRVASPDTQYF
TRBV4-3	TRBJ1-1	CASSTSGGTEAFF
TRBV19	TRBJ2-5	CASSIAPWTSGSGGTQYF
TRBV12-3/TRBV12-4	TRBJ1-4	CASRDSPNEKLFF
TRBV30	TRBJ2-1	CAWSIGGRAPYNEQFF
TRBV5-4	TRBJ2-6	CASSFVPSSSGANVLTF
TRBV25-1	TRBJ2-2	CASSELVGGAGELFF
TRBV12-3/TRBV12-4	TRBJ2-3	CASSSGTPQYF
TRBV6-4	TRBJ2-1	CASSDPALGRTSNEQFF
TRBV29-1	TRBJ1-5	CSARTGSNQPQHF
TRBV19	TRBJ2-5	CASSRGLAGQETQYF
TRBV29-1	TRBJ2-5	CSGPGPGGETQYF
TRBV7-9	TRBJ2-4	CASSPGATKNIQYF
TRBV2	TRBJ2-1	CASSGGTGPQFF
TRBV27	TRBJ1-2	CASSLRAGSTHGYTF
TRBV11-1	TRBJ1-6	CASSPTGGSYNSPLHF
TRBV4-3	TRBJ1-2	CASSQDWRPAVSSYGYTF
TRBV5-1	TRBJ2-1	CASSPSTSGSGHEQFF
TRBV5-1	TRBJ1-1	CASSLVANTEAFF
TRBV25-1	TRBJ1-2	CASSGDTLLNYGYTF
TRBV12-3/TRBV12-4	TRBJ1-2	CASTLGGNYGYTF